The 17 T cell receptor beta chains listed next were all sequenced from one sample in a study of CD8 T cells in ankylosing spondylitis listed by TCRdb under 2017. Library construction relied on 5' RACE. The sequencing machine was an Illumina HiSeq 2500. TCRdb passed the public sequencing reads through fastp at Q25 and MiXCR, retaining productive beta sequences. Entries are consolidated by CDR3 protein sequence, retaining the most common genes and DNA. The sample yields about 200,000 distinct CDR3 sequences; around 13% were counted once. The top ten constitute more than 15% of the sample. Sequenced: blood, either unsorted or a sorted T cell fraction (not recorded which). These receptors came from a male donor with ankylosing spondylitis or in good health (not recorded which).

CDR3 in DNA: TGTGCCAGCAGAGGAGAAGCGGACGCCTACGAGCAGTACTTC. Amino acids: CASRGEADAYEQYF. The J gene is TRBJ2-7, the V gene TRBV7-9, with D possibly being TRBD2 (5 bases). V lost 6 bases and J 2 bases, leaving 14 bases between the germline ends. Germline V gene data show CDR1 as SEHNR and CDR2 as FQNEAQ (reference sequence). The CDR3 loop spans 14 amino acids.

The chain joins TRBV13 to TRBJ2-5; no definite D call. The length of the CDR3 is 13 residues. The germline CDR1 and CDR2 sequences are PRHDT and FYEKMQ (reference sequence). V was pared by 8 bases and J by 2 bases, with 12 bases between. The CDR3 nucleotides read TGTGCCAGCCGTGAAGCGCCTCAAGAGACCCAGTACTTC. Protein product: CASREAPQETQYF.

This clonotype showed up just a few times. The gene calls are TRBV12-3 or TRBV12-4 and TRBJ2-5; 7 bases agree with TRBD1. V lost 6 bases and J lost 3; bases outside the gene matches: 4. CDR3 length equals 13 residues. This chain's CDR3 is CASRGQNKETQYF. CDR3 sequence (DNA): TGTGCCAGCAGGGGACAGAACAAAGAGACCCAGTACTTC.

This sequence joins TRBV4-1 and TRBJ1-2, with D unclear. This CDR3 has 14 residues. Trimming took 1 base from V and 3 from J, leaving 9 bases between them. Per the germline V gene, CDR1 is MGHRA and CDR2 is YSYEKL. The CDR3 is CASSQVDVDYGYTF. For the CDR3, the DNA is TGCGCCAGCAGCCAAGTCGACGTCGACTATGGCTACACCTTC.

This clonotype was found a few times. The J gene is TRBJ2-3, the V gene TRBV30, with 12 bases that match TRBD2. The CDR3 loop spans 14 amino acids. The ends lost 5 bases at V and 0 bases at J; junction bases unmatched: 0. The germline V gene has CDR1 GTSNPN and CDR2 SVGIG (reference sequence). In DNA form, the CDR3 reads TGTGCCTGGGGACTAGCGGGGAGCACAGATACGCAGTATTTT. As protein: CAWGLAGSTDTQYF.

This clonotype was observed a few times. The chain combines TRBV13 with TRBJ2-1; no definite D call. Trimming left V 3 bases short and J 14 bases short, with 11 bases between. The CDR3 is 11 residues long. Per the germline V gene, CDR1 is PRHDT and CDR2 is FYEKMQ (reference sequence). CDR3 protein: CASSLDGRKFF. The CDR3 DNA is TGTGCCAGCAGCTTGGACGGCCGTAAGTTCTTC.

The chain recombines TRBV20-1 with TRBJ1-1; weak D call: TRBD1 (5 bases). The length of the CDR3 is 12 residues. Germline loops: CDR1 DFQATT, CDR2 SNEGSKA (reference sequence). V lost 6 bases, J lost 12 bases, and 20 bases lay in between. DNA of the CDR3: TGCAGTGCCTACGGGGCATCCGAAGAATCTTTCTTT. This codes for CSAYGASEESFF.

The chain is built from TRBV7-9 and TRBJ2-5; no reliable D call. V was clipped by 4 bases and J by 0 bases, with 12 bases between them. The CDR3 length is 15 residues. The germline CDR1 and CDR2 sequences are SEHNR and FQNEAQ (reference sequence). The CDR3 nucleotides are TGTGCCAGCAGCTCCTTTACCGGGTACCAAGAGACCCAGTACTTC. Protein sequence: CASSSFTGYQETQYF.

This clonotype was found a few times. This rearrangement joins TRBV6-2 or TRBV6-3 to TRBJ2-1; D not certain. The CDR3 consists of 18 residues. V shed 2 bases and J shed 0 bases, with 17 bases lying between them. Germline assignment: CDR1 MNHEY and CDR2 SVGEGT. The CDR3 sequence is CASSYNPGVPRSYNEQFF. The CDR3 nucleotides are TGTGCCAGCAGTTACAACCCCGGTGTTCCTCGCTCCTACAATGAGCAGTTCTTC.

The J gene is TRBJ2-7, the V gene TRBV7-9; tentative D call: TRBD1 (5 bases). CDR1 and CDR2 (germline): SEHNR, FQNEAQ (reference sequence). V lost 5 bases and J 2 bases, leaving 13 bases between the germline ends. The CDR3 sequence is 14 residues long. CDR3 in amino acids: CASSLLTATYEQYF. As DNA, the CDR3 is TGTGCCAGCAGCCTTCTGACAGCTACCTACGAGCAGTACTTC.

This clonotype was counted between two and nine times. The chain joins TRBV7-6 to TRBJ1-1; D not certain. This CDR3 region has 13 residues. Germline V gene data show CDR1 as SGHVS and CDR2 as FNYEAQ. V was pared by 5 bases and J by 0 bases, with 7 bases between. CDR3 residues: CASSAGLNTEAFF. In DNA, the CDR3 is TGTGCCAGCAGCGCCGGTCTGAACACTGAAGCTTTCTTT.

This clonotype showed up just a few times. The genes are TRBV4-1 and TRBJ1-2; D not certain. V was shortened by 3 bases and J by 4 bases, with 12 bases between the two germline ends. Germline V lookup: CDR1 MGHRA, CDR2 YSYEKL. The CDR3 runs to 14 residues. The CDR3 nucleotides are TGCGCCAGCAGCCACGTGGGAGAGCTCTATGGCTACACCTTC. It is translated as CASSHVGELYGYTF.

This clonotype was recorded only once. This chain uses TRBV11-2 with TRBJ2-2; TRBD1 might be the D (6 bases). The V gene's germline CDR1 is SGHAT and CDR2 FQNNGV. The V and J ends lost 5 bases and 2 bases respectively, with 12 bases between them. This CDR3 has 15 amino acids. The CDR3 DNA reads TGTGCCAGCAGCCACCGAGGGACAAACACCGGGGAGCTGTTTTTT. It translates to CASSHRGTNTGELFF.

This chain uses TRBV6-1 with TRBJ2-7; D is uncertain. V lost 1 base, J lost 4 bases, and 5 bases lay in between. Germline V CDR1 and CDR2: MNHNS, SASEGT. The CDR3 sequence is 12 residues long. CDR3 in amino acids: CASSEGNYEQYF. DNA for the CDR3: TGTGCCAGCAGTGAAGGGAATTACGAGCAGTACTTC.

This rearrangement joins TRBV27 to TRBJ2-1; a weak D match, TRBD1 (5 bases). Germline V lookup: CDR1 MNHEY, CDR2 SMNVEV (reference sequence). This CDR3 contains 12 residues. V lost 6 bases, J lost 8 bases, and 11 bases lay in between. CDR3 residues: CASSLWGDEQFF. CDR3 nucleotide sequence: TGTGCCAGCAGCCTCTGGGGCGATGAGCAGTTCTTC.

Worth noting for this clonotype: Being one base from a much bigger clone, this may be a read error. The V and J genes are TRBV29-1 and TRBJ2-7; D is perhaps TRBD2 (5 bases). This CDR3 spans 13 amino acids. Germline V lookup: CDR1 SQVTM, CDR2 ANQGSEA. CDR3 in DNA: TGCAGCGTTTCCCCCGGGAATTCCTACGGGCAGTACTTC. It translates to CSVSPGNSYGQYF.

V and J are TRBV20-1 and TRBJ1-1; maybe TRBD1 (6 bases). Trimming took off 6 bases at V and 5 bases at J, with 16 bases between the two ends. The CDR3 consists of 13 residues. Germline CDR1 reads DFQATT; CDR2 reads SNEGSKA (reference sequence). CDR3 residues: CSAEVGGYTEAFF. DNA for the CDR3: TGCAGTGCCGAGGTAGGGGGATATACTGAAGCTTTCTTT.